This T cell receptor beta chain was obtained from a study of regulatory T cells in long-lasting Graves disease. Study conclusions and caveats: Preferential use of TRBV28, TRBJ1-2 and TRBJ2-5 was seen in persistent disease.

Arm-PCR with iRepertoire HTBI primers amplified the CDR3 regions for these TCR beta libraries. Using its own MiXCR run on the multiplex PCR reads, TCRdb lists one record per CDR3 protein. The profile covers about 460,000 distinct CDR3 sequences, with 13% to 15% appearing a single time and roughly a sixth taken by the ten largest. Of note for this clonotype: As yet, its antigen is unknown.

Time point defined: newly diagnosed GD, antithyroid drugs for less than 3 months. Preparation of the TCR library used RNA extracted from PBMCs. V was cut by 0 bases and J by 8 bases, with 13 bases left in between. This CDR3 spans 15 amino acids. Germline CDR1 is MNHNS and CDR2 is SASEGT. This sample also appeared in a second study, on T cells in Graves' hyperthyroidism and ophthalmopathy. That report adds: Diagnoses were established using clinical symptoms, serum thyroxine and TRAb, thyroid ultrasound and orbital computed tomography.

This specimen consisted of peripheral blood mononuclear cells (PBMCs), obtained at new diagnosis, from a patient treated with antithyroid drugs. The chain carries TRBV6-1 and TRBJ2-2; no firm D call. This receptor was identified in a woman in her 50s with Graves disease. This chain's CDR3 is CASSEALGLRGELFF. CDR3 in DNA: TGTGCCAGCAGTGAAGCGCTGGGATTACGAGGGGAGCTGTTTTTT.